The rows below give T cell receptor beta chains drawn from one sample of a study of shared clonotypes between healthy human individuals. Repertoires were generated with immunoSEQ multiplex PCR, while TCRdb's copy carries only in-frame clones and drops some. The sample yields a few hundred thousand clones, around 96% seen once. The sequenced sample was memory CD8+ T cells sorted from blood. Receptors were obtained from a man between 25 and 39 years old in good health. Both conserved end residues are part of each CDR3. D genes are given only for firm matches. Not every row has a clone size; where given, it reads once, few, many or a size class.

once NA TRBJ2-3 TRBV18 CASSPRGLGDTQYF TGTGCCAGCTCACCACGGGGGCTCGGAGATACGCAGTATTTT
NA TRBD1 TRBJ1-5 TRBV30 CAWSTSTGSQPQHF TGTGCCTGGAGTACATCGACAGGGTCTCAGCCCCAGCATTTT
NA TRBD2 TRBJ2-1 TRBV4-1 CASSEQAGEQFF TGCGCCAGCAGCGAACAAGCGGGAGAGCAGTTCTTC
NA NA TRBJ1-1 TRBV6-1 CASSGTLNTEAFF TGTGCCAGCAGTGGTACCCTGAACACTGAAGCTTTCTTT
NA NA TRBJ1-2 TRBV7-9 CASSLIVGGYTF TGTGCCAGCAGCTTAATCGTGGGGGGCTACACCTTC
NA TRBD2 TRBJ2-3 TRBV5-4 CASSLKAGGPTDTQYF TGTGCCAGCAGCTTAAAAGCGGGAGGGCCTACAGATACGCAGTATTTT
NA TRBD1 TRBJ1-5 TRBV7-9 CASSPANPGQQPQHF TGTGCCAGCAGCCCAGCGAACCCGGGACAGCAGCCCCAGCATTTT
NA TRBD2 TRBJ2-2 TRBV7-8 CASSAGLAGGGTGELFF TGTGCCAGCAGCGCCGGACTAGCGGGAGGAGGGACCGGGGAGCTGTTTTTT
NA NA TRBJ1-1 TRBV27 CASLGQVFDTEAFF TGTGCCAGCCTCGGTCAGGTGTTTGACACTGAAGCTTTCTTT
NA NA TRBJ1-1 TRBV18 CASSPQGNTEAFF TGTGCCAGCTCACCACAGGGGAACACTGAAGCTTTCTTT
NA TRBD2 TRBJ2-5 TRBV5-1 CASSLGGAGQDF TGCGCCAGCAGCTTGGGAGGAGCGGGGCAAGACTTC
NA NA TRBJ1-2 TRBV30 CAWSVLSNYGYTF TGTGCCTGGAGTGTACTTTCTAACTATGGCTACACCTTC
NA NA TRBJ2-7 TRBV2 CASTAFLVTYEQYF TGTGCCAGCACCGCATTTTTAGTCACCTACGAGCAGTACTTC
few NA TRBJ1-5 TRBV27 CASSTLGGSNQPQHF TGTGCCAGCAGTACCCTCGGGGGGAGCAATCAGCCCCAGCATTTT
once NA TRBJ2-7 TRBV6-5 CASSLTGLTYEQYF TGTGCCAGCAGCCTAACGGGACTCACCTACGAGCAGTACTTC
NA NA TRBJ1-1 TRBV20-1 CSASWGAEAFF TGCAGTGCTAGTTGGGGAGCTGAAGCTTTCTTT
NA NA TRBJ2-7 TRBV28 CASRRGMASYEQYF TGTGCCAGCAGGAGAGGGATGGCATCCTACGAGCAGTACTTC
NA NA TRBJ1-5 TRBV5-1 CASSFGANQPQHF TGCGCCAGCAGCTTTGGCGCCAATCAGCCCCAGCATTTT
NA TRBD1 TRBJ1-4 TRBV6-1 CASKKLTGGDEKLFF TGTGCCAGCAAAAAACTAACAGGGGGGGATGAAAAACTGTTTTTT
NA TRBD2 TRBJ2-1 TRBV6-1 CASGLAGDEQFF TGTGCCAGCGGACTAGCCGGAGATGAGCAGTTCTTC
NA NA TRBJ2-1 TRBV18 CASSPQEDEQFF TGTGCCAGCTCACCACAGGAGGATGAGCAGTTCTTC
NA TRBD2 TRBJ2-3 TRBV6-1 CASSRLAGESDTQYF TGTGCCAGCAGTAGACTAGCGGGAGAGTCAGATACGCAGTATTTT
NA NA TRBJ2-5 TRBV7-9 CASSVDGSETQYF TGTGCCAGCAGCGTGGACGGGTCTGAGACCCAGTACTTC
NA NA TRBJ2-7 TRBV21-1 CASSSYYEQYF TGTGCCAGCAGCAGTTACTACGAGCAGTACTTC
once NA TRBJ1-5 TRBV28 CASSLVTGGQNQPQHF TGTGCCAGCAGTTTAGTGACGGGGGGCCAAAATCAGCCCCAGCATTTT
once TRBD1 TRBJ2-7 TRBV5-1 CASSLGDRADEQYF TGCGCCAGCAGCTTGGGTGACAGGGCGGACGAGCAGTACTTC
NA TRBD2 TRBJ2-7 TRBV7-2 CASSLALTSGKYEQYF TGTGCCAGCAGCTTAGCTTTAACTAGCGGTAAATACGAGCAGTACTTC
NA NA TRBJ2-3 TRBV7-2 CASSSFTDTQYF TGTGCCAGCAGCTCTTTCACAGATACGCAGTATTTT